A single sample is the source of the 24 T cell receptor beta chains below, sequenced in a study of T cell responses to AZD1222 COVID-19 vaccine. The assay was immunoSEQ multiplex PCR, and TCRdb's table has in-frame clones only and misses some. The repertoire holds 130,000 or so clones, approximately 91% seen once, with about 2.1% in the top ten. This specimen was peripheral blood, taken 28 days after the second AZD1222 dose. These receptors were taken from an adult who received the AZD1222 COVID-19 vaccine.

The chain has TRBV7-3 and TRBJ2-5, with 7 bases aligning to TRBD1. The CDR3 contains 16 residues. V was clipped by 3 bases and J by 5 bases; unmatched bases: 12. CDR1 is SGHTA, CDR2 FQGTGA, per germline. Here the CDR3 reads CASSLMFARGLETQYF. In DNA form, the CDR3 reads TGTGCCAGCAGCTTGATGTTCGCGAGGGGGCTGGAGACCCAGTACTTC.

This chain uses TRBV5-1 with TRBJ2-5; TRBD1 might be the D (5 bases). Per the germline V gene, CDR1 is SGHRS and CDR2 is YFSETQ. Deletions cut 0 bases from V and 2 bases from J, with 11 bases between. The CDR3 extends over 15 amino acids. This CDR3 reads CASSLATGPQETQYF. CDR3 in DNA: TGCGCCAGCAGCTTGGCCACAGGACCACAAGAGACCCAGTACTTC.

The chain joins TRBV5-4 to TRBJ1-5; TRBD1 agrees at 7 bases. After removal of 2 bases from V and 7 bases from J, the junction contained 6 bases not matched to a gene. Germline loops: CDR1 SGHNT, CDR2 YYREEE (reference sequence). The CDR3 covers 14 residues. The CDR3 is CASSFEGANQPQHF. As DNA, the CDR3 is TGTGCCAGCAGCTTTGAGGGGGCAAACCAGCCCCAGCATTTT.

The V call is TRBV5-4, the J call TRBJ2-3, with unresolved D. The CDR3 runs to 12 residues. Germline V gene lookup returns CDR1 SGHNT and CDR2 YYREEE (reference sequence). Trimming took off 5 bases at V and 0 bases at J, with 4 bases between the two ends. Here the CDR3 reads CASSLSTDTQYF. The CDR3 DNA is TGTGCCAGCAGTCTGAGCACAGATACGCAGTATTTT.

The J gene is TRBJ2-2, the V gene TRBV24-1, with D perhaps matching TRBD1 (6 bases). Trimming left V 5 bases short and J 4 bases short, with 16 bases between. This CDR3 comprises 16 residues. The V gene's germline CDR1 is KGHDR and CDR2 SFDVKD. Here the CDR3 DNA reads TGTGCCACCAGTGGATCTACAGGGTCGGTCACCGGGGAGCTGTTTTTT. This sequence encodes CATSGSTGSVTGELFF.

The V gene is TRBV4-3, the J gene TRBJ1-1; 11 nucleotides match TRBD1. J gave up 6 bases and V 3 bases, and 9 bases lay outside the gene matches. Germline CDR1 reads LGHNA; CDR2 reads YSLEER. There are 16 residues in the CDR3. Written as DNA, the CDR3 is TGCGCCAGCAGCCAGGCTTCCGGGACAGGGGGTTCTGAAGCTTTCTTT. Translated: CASSQASGTGGSEAFF.

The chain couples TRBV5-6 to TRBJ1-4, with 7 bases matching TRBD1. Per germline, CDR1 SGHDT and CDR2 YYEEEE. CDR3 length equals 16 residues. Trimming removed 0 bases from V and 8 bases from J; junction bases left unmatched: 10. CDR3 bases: TGTGCCAGCAGCTTGGAAGGGACAGAGCTAGAAGAAAAACTGTTTTTT. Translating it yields CASSLEGTELEEKLFF.

CDR3 protein: CASSPSVSTYNEQFF. The DNA for the CDR3 is TGTGCCAGCAGCCCTAGCGTCTCGACTTACAATGAGCAGTTCTTC. This chain joins TRBV5-6 and TRBJ2-1, with a tentative D call TRBD2 (6 bases). Germline CDR1 is SGHDT and CDR2 is YYEEEE. Trimming cost V 4 bases and J 4 bases, with 15 bases left between them. The CDR3 spans 15 residues.

CDR3 region: CASSTQGLVSYNEQFF. DNA of the CDR3: TGTGCCAGCAGCACCCAGGGACTAGTGTCCTACAATGAGCAGTTCTTC. This sequence joins TRBV7-2 and TRBJ2-1; 8 bases agree with TRBD2. Germline assignment: CDR1 SGHTA and CDR2 FQGNSA. This CDR3 region has 16 residues. V gave up 5 bases and J gave up 1 base; unmatched junction bases: 7.

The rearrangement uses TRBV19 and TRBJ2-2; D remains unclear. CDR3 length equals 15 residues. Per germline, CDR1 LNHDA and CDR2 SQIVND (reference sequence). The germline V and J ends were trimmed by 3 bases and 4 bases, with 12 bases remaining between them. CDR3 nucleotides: TGTGCCAGTAGTATGTCCGGATACCTCACCGGGGAGCTGTTTTTT. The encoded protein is CASSMSGYLTGELFF.

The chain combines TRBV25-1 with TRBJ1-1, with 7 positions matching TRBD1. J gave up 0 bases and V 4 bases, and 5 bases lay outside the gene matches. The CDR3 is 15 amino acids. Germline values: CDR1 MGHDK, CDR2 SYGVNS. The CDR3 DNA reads TGTGCCAGCAGTGGACCCGGGACAGTGAACACTGAAGCTTTCTTT. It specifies CASSGPGTVNTEAFF.

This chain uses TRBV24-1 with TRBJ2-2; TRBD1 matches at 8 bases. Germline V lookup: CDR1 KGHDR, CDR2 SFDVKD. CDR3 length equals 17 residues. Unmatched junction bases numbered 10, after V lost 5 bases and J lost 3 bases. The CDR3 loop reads CATSAVSGGADTGELFF. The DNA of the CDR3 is TGTGCCACCAGTGCCGTATCAGGGGGCGCAGACACCGGGGAGCTGTTTTTT.

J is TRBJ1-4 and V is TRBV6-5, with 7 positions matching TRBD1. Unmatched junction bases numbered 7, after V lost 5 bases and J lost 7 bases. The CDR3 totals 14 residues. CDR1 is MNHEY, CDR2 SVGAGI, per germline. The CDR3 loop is CASSRQGGSEKLFF. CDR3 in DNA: TGTGCCAGCAGTAGACAGGGCGGGAGTGAAAAACTGTTTTTT.

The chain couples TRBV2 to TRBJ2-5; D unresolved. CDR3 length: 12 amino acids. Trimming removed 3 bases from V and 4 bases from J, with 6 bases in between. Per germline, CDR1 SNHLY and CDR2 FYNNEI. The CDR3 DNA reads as TGTGCCAGCAGTGACTCGGGAGAGACCCAGTACTTC. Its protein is CASSDSGETQYF.

In DNA form, the CDR3 reads TGTGCCAGCAGTTTCAGGTTTTCGGAAGCTTTCTTT. This codes for CASSFRFSEAFF. The chain is built from TRBV2 and TRBJ1-1; no definite D call. The CDR3 is made up of 12 amino acids. Germline V gene data show CDR1 as SNHLY and CDR2 as FYNNEI. Trimming cost V 5 bases and J 8 bases, with 12 bases left between them.

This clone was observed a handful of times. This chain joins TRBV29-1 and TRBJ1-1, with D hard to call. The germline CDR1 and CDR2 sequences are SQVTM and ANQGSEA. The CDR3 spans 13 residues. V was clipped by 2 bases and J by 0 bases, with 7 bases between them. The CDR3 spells CSVETHLNTEAFF. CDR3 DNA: TGCAGCGTTGAAACGCATCTGAACACTGAAGCTTTCTTT.

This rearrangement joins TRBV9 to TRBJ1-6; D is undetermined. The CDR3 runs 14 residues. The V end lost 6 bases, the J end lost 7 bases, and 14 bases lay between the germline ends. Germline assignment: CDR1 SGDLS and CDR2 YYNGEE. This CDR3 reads CASKPGLENSPLHF. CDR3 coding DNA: TGTGCCAGCAAACCAGGTTTAGAGAATTCACCCCTCCACTTT.

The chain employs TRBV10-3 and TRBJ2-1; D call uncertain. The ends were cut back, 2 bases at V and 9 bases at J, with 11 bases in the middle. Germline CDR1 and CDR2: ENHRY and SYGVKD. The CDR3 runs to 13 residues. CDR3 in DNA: TGTGCCATCAGTGAGAGGGCCCTGGGTGAGCAGTTCTTC. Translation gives CAISERALGEQFF.

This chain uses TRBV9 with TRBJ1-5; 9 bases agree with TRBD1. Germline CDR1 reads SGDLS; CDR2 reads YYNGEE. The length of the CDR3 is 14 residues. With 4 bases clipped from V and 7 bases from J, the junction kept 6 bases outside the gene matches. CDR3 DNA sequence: TGTGCCAGCAGCTCAGGGACAGGGCGGCAGCCCCAGCATTTT. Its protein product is CASSSGTGRQPQHF.

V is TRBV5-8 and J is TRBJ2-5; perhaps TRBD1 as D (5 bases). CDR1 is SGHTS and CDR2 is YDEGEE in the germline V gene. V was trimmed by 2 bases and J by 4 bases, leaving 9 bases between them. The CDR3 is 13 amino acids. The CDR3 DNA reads TGTGCCAGCAGCTTAATAACAGGAGAGACCCAGTACTTC. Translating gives CASSLITGETQYF.

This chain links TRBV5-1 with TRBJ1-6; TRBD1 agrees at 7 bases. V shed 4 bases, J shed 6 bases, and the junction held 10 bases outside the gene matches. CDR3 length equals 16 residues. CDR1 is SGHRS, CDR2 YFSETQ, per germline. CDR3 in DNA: TGCGCCAGCAGCCCAGACCAGCCAGGGGGTAATTCACCCCTCCACTTT. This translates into CASSPDQPGGNSPLHF.

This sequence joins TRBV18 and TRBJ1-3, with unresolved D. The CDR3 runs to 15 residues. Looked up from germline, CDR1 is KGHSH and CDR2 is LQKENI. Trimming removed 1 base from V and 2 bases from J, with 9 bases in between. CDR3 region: CASSPRRIPGNTIYF. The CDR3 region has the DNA TGTGCCAGCTCACCACGAAGGATACCTGGAAACACCATATATTTT.

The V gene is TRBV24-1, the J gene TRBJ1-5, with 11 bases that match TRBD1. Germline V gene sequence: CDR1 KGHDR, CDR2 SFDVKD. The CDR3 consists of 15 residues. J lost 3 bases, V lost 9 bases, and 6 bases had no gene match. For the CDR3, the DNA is TGTGCCACCGATGGACAGGGGGCTACCAATCAGCCCCAGCATTTT. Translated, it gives CATDGQGATNQPQHF.

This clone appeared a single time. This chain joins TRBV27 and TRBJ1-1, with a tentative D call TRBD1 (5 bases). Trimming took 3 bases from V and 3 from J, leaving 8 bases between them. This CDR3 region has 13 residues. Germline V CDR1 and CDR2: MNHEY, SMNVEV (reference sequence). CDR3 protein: CASSLRGYTEAFF. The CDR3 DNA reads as TGTGCCAGCAGTTTGCGGGGCTACACTGAAGCTTTCTTT.